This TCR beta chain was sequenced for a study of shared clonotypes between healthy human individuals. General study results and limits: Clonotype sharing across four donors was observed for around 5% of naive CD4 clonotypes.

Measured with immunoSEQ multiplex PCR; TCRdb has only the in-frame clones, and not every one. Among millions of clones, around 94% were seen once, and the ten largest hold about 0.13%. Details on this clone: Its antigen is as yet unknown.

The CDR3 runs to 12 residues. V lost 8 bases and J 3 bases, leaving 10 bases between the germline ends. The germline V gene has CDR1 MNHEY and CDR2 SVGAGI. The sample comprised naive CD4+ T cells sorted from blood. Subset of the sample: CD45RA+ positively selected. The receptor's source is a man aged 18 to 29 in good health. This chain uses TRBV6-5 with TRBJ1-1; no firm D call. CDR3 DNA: TGTGCCAGCTATAGGAGTGACACTGAAGCTTTCTTT. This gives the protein CASYRSDTEAFF.